The rows below give T cell receptor beta chains drawn from one sample of a study of blood T cell repertoires in COVID-19. TCRdb's copy holds only in-frame clones and misses some; the assay was immunoSEQ multiplex PCR. The table includes more than 90,000 clones, about 81% detected once. The sample taken for sequencing was peripheral blood. The source is an elderly man with acute or convalescent COVID-19. Each CDR3 is given with its conserved first and last residue. D genes are given only for firm matches. Size tells how often a clone was seen (once, few, many) or the class of an expanded clone, and some rows leave it out.

abundance	v_gene	d_gene	j_gene	CDR3aa	CDR3nt
.	TRBV7-9	TRBD1	TRBJ1-1	CASSKQGRHTEAFF	TGTGCCAGCAGCAAACAGGGGCGTCACACTGAAGCTTTCTTT
.	TRBV29-1	TRBD1	TRBJ2-3	CSVAQGALSADTQYF	TGCAGCGTCGCACAGGGGGCGCTCAGTGCAGATACGCAGTATTTT
.	TRBV6-5	.	TRBJ1-5	CASRTQGQPQHF	TGTGCCAGCAGAACACAGGGTCAGCCCCAGCATTTT
.	TRBV19	TRBD2	TRBJ2-3	CASSQGGFTDTQYF	TGTGCCAGTAGCCAGGGAGGGTTTACAGATACGCAGTATTTT
.	TRBV28	.	TRBJ1-4	CASCSGLMATNEKLFF	TGTGCCAGCTGTTCAGGGTTAATGGCAACTAATGAAAAACTGTTTTTT
.	TRBV4-3	TRBD1	TRBJ2-3	CASSQGGQGLDTQYF	TGCGCCAGCAGCCAAGGGGGACAGGGATTGGATACGCAGTATTTT
.	TRBV28	.	TRBJ1-1	CASSLHWSPGAFF	TGTGCCAGCAGTCTCCACTGGAGCCCTGGAGCTTTCTTT
.	TRBV6-5	TRBD1	TRBJ1-1	CASLDRGGTEAFF	TGTGCCAGCCTCGACAGGGGCGGCACTGAAGCTTTCTTT
once	TRBV2	.	TRBJ2-7	CASSEFHTSYEQYF	TGTGCCAGCAGTGAATTTCACACATCCTACGAGCAGTACTTC
.	TRBV19	TRBD2	TRBJ2-7	CASSPRLAGSGYEQYF	TGTGCCAGTAGCCCTCGACTAGCGGGAAGCGGCTACGAGCAGTACTTC
few	TRBV7-8	TRBD1	TRBJ2-1	CASSPRQGPSYNEQFF	TGTGCCAGCAGCCCCCGACAGGGACCCTCCTACAATGAGCAGTTCTTC
.	TRBV9	.	TRBJ1-3	CASSVAGAETGNTIYF	TGTGCCAGCAGCGTAGCTGGGGCAGAGACTGGAAACACCATATATTTT
.	TRBV10-1	.	TRBJ1-5	CASSWVVPGIKERMPQHF	TGCGCCAGCAGTTGGGTGGTCCCCGGGATCAAAGAGCGGATGCCCCAGCATTTT
.	TRBV21-1	.	TRBJ2-1	CASSTPCRGSPLLTGEQFF	TGTGCCAGCAGCACTCCCTGTCGGGGAAGTCCCCTCTTAACGGGTGAGCAGTTCTTC
.	TRBV20-1	.	TRBJ1-1	CSASVQGSVTEAFF	TGCAGTGCTAGTGTCCAGGGTTCGGTCACTGAAGCTTTCTTT
.	TRBV15	.	TRBJ2-6	CATSLPGATGANVLTF	TGTGCCACCAGCCTTCCAGGGGCTACCGGGGCCAACGTCCTGACTTTC
.	TRBV18	TRBD2	TRBJ2-1	CASSPPISGGKHEQFF	TGTGCCAGCTCACCACCGATCAGCGGGGGGAAGCATGAGCAGTTCTTC
.	TRBV9	TRBD1	TRBJ1-2	CASSVGTGVSYGYTF	TGTGCCAGCAGCGTCGGGACAGGGGTTTCCTATGGCTACACCTTC
.	TRBV5-1	.	TRBJ2-4	CASSLGQIAKNIQYF	TGCGCCAGCAGCTTGGGGCAGATAGCCAAAAACATTCAGTACTTC
.	TRBV6-2/TRBV6-3	.	TRBJ2-2	CASSYSVSLTGELFF	TGTGCCAGCAGTTACTCGGTTAGCTTGACCGGGGAGCTGTTTTTT
.	TRBV13	.	TRBJ1-4	CASSSKWSSEDEKLFF	TGTGCCAGCAGCTCAAAATGGTCCTCAGAGGATGAAAAACTGTTTTTT
.	TRBV5-5	TRBD1	TRBJ1-1	CASSLVPNTGQGNTEAFF	TGTGCCAGCAGCTTGGTACCCAACACGGGACAGGGGAACACTGAAGCTTTCTTT